This T cell receptor (beta chain) was identified during a study of molecular identifiers for immune sequencing clone quantification. TCRdb itself ran the PCR reads through MiXCR, one entry per CDR3 protein. The sample carries approximately 630,000 distinct CDR3 sequences, 25% recorded once. For this clonotype: A read error is possible here, since a much larger clone lies one base away.

From germline, CDR1 is SEHNR and CDR2 FQNEAQ (reference sequence). The CDR3 length is 18 residues. The sequence was collected from a human donor in good health. Some libraries in this study had Jurkat cell RNA spiked in. Sequenced: naive CD8+ T cells from blood, with Jurkat cell RNA spiked in. Subset specified: FACS-sorted CD8+CD4-CCR7+CD45RA+ naive T cells. The chain combines TRBV7-9 with TRBJ1-1; a weak D match, TRBD1 (5 bases). The CDR3 sequence is CASSLGQFGQGTNAEAFF. The CDR3 nucleotides read TGTGCCAGCAGCTTAGGGCAATTCGGCCAGGGCACGAACGCTGAAGCTTTCTTT.